Below, 2 T cell receptor beta chains from the same sample are listed, as sequenced in a study of human T cells and chemical hapten exposure. MiXCR, run by TCRdb on the 5' RACE reads, gives a single entry per CDR3 protein. The profile covers 130,000 or so distinct CDR3 sequences, with around 4% appearing a single time and over 1.3% taken by the ten largest. Sequencing started from total RNA isolated from unfractionated whole blood. These TCRs come from a female donor in good health.

This clonotype was observed at least ten times. The chain's CDR3 is CASSLAVGIGTEAFF. Here the CDR3 DNA reads TGTGCCAGCAGCCTAGCAGTGGGTATAGGCACTGAAGCTTTCTTT. The chain recombines TRBV5-5 with TRBJ1-1; D ambiguous. Germline V gene data show CDR1 as SGHKS and CDR2 as YYEKEE (reference sequence). V was shortened by 4 bases and J by 4 bases, with 17 bases between the two germline ends. This CDR3 is built from 15 residues.

This clonotype appeared many times. V usage is TRBV9 and J usage is TRBJ2-7; D assignment may be TRBD1 or TRBD2 (6 bases each). Trimming removed 1 base from V and 1 base from J, with 9 bases in between. The CDR3 is made up of 14 amino acids. Germline lookup yields CDR1 SGDLS and CDR2 YYNGEE. Here the CDR3 DNA reads TGTGCCAGCAGCGTACAAGGGGGGTCCTACGAGCAGTACTTC. As protein: CASSVQGGSYEQYF.